This note documents a single T cell receptor (beta chain) sequence. Its cognate antigen is unknown. The template for TCR beta VDJ and CDR3 sequence profiling was genomic DNA. MiXCR was run by TCRdb on the reads, yielding one entry per CDR3 protein. The table includes around 250,000 distinct CDR3 sequences, 65% to 90% detected once. Per germline, CDR1 SGHDT and CDR2 YYEEEE. The CDR3 has 18 residues. The ends lost 3 bases at V and 3 bases at J; junction bases unmatched: 13. The data derive from a study of CD8+CD57+ T cells in acquired aplastic anemia. Study-wide context: The average for DNA from sorted CD4+ and CD8+ cells was about 2.9 ug.

Patients sequenced had flow cytometry evidence of CD8+CD57+ cell expansion. Overall study results and limits: A set of about 28 CD8+ CDR3 sequences was shared between patients and controls, and these sequences appeared highly expressed in patients.

The sample consisted of sorted CD4+, CD8+, or CD8+CD57+ T cells (not recorded which) from PBMCs. The chain combines TRBV5-6 with TRBJ1-3; 9 nucleotides match TRBD1. This receptor was taken from a human donor with aplastic anemia. Written as DNA, the CDR3 is TGTGCCAGCAGCTCCACACAGGGGACAGGGAGGATTGGAAACACCATATATTTT. This translates into CASSSTQGTGRIGNTIYF.